The rows below give T cell receptor beta chains drawn from one sample of a study of blood T cell repertoires in COVID-19. Assay: immunoSEQ multiplex PCR; the TCRdb copy retains only in-frame clones and omits some. The sample holds 76,000 or so clones, 90% to 95% seen once. The sequenced material came from peripheral blood. The receptors were gathered from a human donor in a cohort sampled during active COVID-19. Each CDR3 is given with its conserved first and last residue. D genes are given only for firm matches. Clone size appears in some rows only: once, few, many, or a class for an expanded clone.

>TRBJ1-4|NA|18|TRBV29-1|NA
TGCAGCGTTGAAGATGGGTCTGCTACAGGGAGGGTGCGCGAAAAACTGTTTTTT
CSVEDGSATGRVREKLFF
>TRBJ1-2|TRBD1|16|TRBV10-3|NA
TGTGCCATCAGCCGGGCAGGGGGCCCAAGAAACTATGGCTACACCTTC
CAISRAGGPRNYGYTF
>TRBJ2-7|NA|14|TRBV4-1|few
TGCGCCAGCAGCCCTCCAACGCGGATCTACGAGCAGTACTTC
CASSPPTRIYEQYF
>TRBJ2-1|NA|15|TRBV5-5|once
TGTGCCAGCAGCCCGATGGGGGGGGGCCGGAATGAGCAGTTCTTC
CASSPMGGGRNEQFF
>TRBJ1-1|NA|14|TRBV5-1|NA
TGCGCCAGCAGCAGCGGACCGACGAACACTGAAGCTTTCTTT
CASSSGPTNTEAFF
>TRBJ1-5|TRBD1|14|TRBV18|NA
TGTGCCAGCTCAATGGACAGGAGCAATCAGCCCCAGCATTTT
CASSMDRSNQPQHF
>TRBJ1-2|TRBD1|14|TRBV5-1|NA
TGCGCCAGCAGCCAGCAACAGGGGCACTATGGCTACACCTTC
CASSQQQGHYGYTF
>TRBJ2-1|TRBD2|15|TRBV10-3|NA
TGTGCCATCAGACGGACTAGCTTGGGTGGCAATGAGCAGTTCTTC
CAIRRTSLGGNEQFF
>TRBJ2-7|NA|16|TRBV3-1/TRBV3-2|NA
TGTGCCAGCAGCCAATACGGAGGAGGGGAATCCTACGAGCAGTACTTC
CASSQYGGGESYEQYF
>TRBJ2-7|TRBD1|12|TRBV7-9|NA
TGTGCCAGCAGCGAGGGACAGGCGAGCCAGTACTTC
CASSEGQASQYF
>TRBJ2-3|NA|12|TRBV4-1|NA
TGCGCCAGCAGCCAGGAGTCTGATACGCAGTATTTT
CASSQESDTQYF
>TRBJ1-2|NA|14|TRBV7-9|NA
TGTGCCAGCAGCTTAGAGTCCGGTGCCTATGGCTACACCTTC
CASSLESGAYGYTF
>TRBJ2-1|TRBD2|17|TRBV19|NA
TGTGCCAGTAGTCGAACTAGCGGGGGGTCGGGCTACAATGAGCAGTTCTTC
CASSRTSGGSGYNEQFF
>TRBJ1-5|NA|13|TRBV10-3|once
TGTGCCATCAGTGGTAGGGAGGACCAGCCCCAGCATTTT
CAISGREDQPQHF
>TRBJ2-3|NA|14|TRBV7-9|NA
TGTGCCAGCAGCCGGAGGGGGGGAACAGATACGCAGTATTTT
CASSRRGGTDTQYF
>TRBJ1-4|NA|14|TRBV6-5|NA
TGTGCCAGCTTAAGGGGCCTAAAGGGGGAAAAACTGTTTTTT
CASLRGLKGEKLFF
>TRBJ2-1|TRBD2|16|TRBV25-1|NA
TGTGCCAGCAGTGAAAGAGGGACTAGCGTCGTCAATGAGCAGTTCTTC
CASSERGTSVVNEQFF
>TRBJ2-7|NA|15|TRBV5-1|NA
TGCGCCAGCAGCTTGGGGGGCGCGAGCTCCTACGAGCAGTACTTC
CASSLGGASSYEQYF
>TRBJ1-6|NA|15|TRBV7-9|few
TGTGCCAGCAGCTTATCAAAGGGAGGTAATTCACCCCTCCACTTT
CASSLSKGGNSPLHF
>TRBJ2-3|TRBD2|16|TRBV24-1|NA
TGTGCCACCAGTGACTCCGGGACTAGCGGGGTGGATACGCAGTATTTT
CATSDSGTSGVDTQYF
>TRBJ1-3|NA|13|TRBV2|few
TGTGCCAGCACCGGGGGGTCTGGAAACACCATATATTTT
CASTGGSGNTIYF
>TRBJ1-4|NA|15|TRBV4-3|NA
TGCGCCAGCAGCCAAGATGGCCAGTTTAATGAAAAACTGTTTTTT
CASSQDGQFNEKLFF
>TRBJ1-6|NA|14|TRBV6-6|NA
TGTGCCAGCAGCATTCGGGACACAAATTCACCCCTCCACTTT
CASSIRDTNSPLHF
>TRBJ2-1|TRBD2|16|TRBV19|NA
TGTGCCAGTAGTATAAGGAGTGGCGGGGGATTCAATGAGCAGTTCTTC
CASSIRSGGGFNEQFF
>TRBJ2-2|TRBD1|15|TRBV5-1|NA
TGCGCCAGCAGTCTGGGACAGTTAAACACCGGGGAGCTGTTTTTT
CASSLGQLNTGELFF
>TRBJ1-5|NA|14|TRBV27|few
TGTGCCAGCGGCGGGGGGCCGGGTAATCAGCCCCAGCATTTT
CASGGGPGNQPQHF
>TRBJ2-2|TRBD2|18|TRBV5-1|NA
TGCGCCAGCAGCTTGCACAGCACTAGCGCCGGGAACACCGGGGAGCTGTTTTTT
CASSLHSTSAGNTGELFF
>TRBJ2-5|TRBD2|14|TRBV28|NA
TGTGCCAGCAGACTTCGGGGGGGCGTGGAGACCCAGTACTTC
CASRLRGGVETQYF
>TRBJ2-7|TRBD1|14|TRBV19|NA
TGTGCCAGTAGCCCGGGACAGACCGCCTACGAGCAGTACTTC
CASSPGQTAYEQYF
>TRBJ2-1|TRBD2|15|TRBV4-3|NA
TGCGCCAGCAGCCAATTGCGGGGGGGGTACAATGAGCAGTTCTTC
CASSQLRGGYNEQFF
>TRBJ1-5|NA|14|TRBV7-8|NA
TGTGCCAGCAGCTTACTCAGGGTCGATCAGCCCCAGCATTTT
CASSLLRVDQPQHF
>TRBJ2-7|TRBD1|15|TRBV27|NA
TGTGCCAGCAGTTTTTGGGACAGGTTATCCTACGAGCAGTACTTC
CASSFWDRLSYEQYF
>TRBJ1-2|NA|15|TRBV5-1|NA
TGCGCCAGCAGTCCCATAGTGGGGGGTAACTATGGCTACACCTTC
CASSPIVGGNYGYTF
>TRBJ1-4|NA|15|TRBV13|once
TGTGCCAGCAGCTTAGGCAGCAGGGGAAATGAAAAACTGTTTTTT
CASSLGSRGNEKLFF
>TRBJ2-3|TRBD2|15|TRBV7-2|NA
TGTGCCAGCAGCTTTAACGGGGGGAACACAGATACGCAGTATTTT
CASSFNGGNTDTQYF
>TRBJ1-5|NA|13|TRBV6-5|NA
TGTGCCTCGCTCGGGGGTGGCAATCAGCCCCAGCATTTT
CASLGGGNQPQHF
>TRBJ1-2|NA|12|TRBV19|many
TGTGCCAGTAAGCGGGGTAACTATGGCTACACCTTC
CASKRGNYGYTF
>TRBJ1-2|NA|14|TRBV7-6|NA
TGTGCCAGCAGCTCCGTTAGGGGGGGCGGTGGCTACACCTTC
CASSSVRGGGGYTF
>TRBJ2-7|TRBD2|15|TRBV9|NA
TGTGCCAGCAGCGTAGGACTAGCGGGGGGCGGGGAGCAGTACTTC
CASSVGLAGGGEQYF
>TRBJ2-4|NA|16|TRBV19|NA
TGTGCCAGTACCACCAAGGCAGGGGATCCCAAAAACATTCAGTACTTC
CASTTKAGDPKNIQYF
>TRBJ1-6|NA|13|TRBV2|few
TGTGCCAGCAGTGGAGGGAACAATTCACCCCTCCACTTT
CASSGGNNSPLHF
>TRBJ2-7|NA|15|TRBV15|NA
TGTGCCACCAGCACTCGGACAGACCTCGCCTACGAGCAGTACTTC
CATSTRTDLAYEQYF
>TRBJ1-2|NA|14|TRBV9|NA
TGTGCCAGCAGCTTAAACACAGGGAACTATGGCTACACCTTC
CASSLNTGNYGYTF
>TRBJ2-7|NA|11|TRBV28|once
TGTGCCAGCAGTAGGTCAGGCGAGCAGTACTTC
CASSRSGEQYF
>TRBJ2-3|TRBD1|16|TRBV7-9|NA
TGTGCCAGCAGCTTAGCAGGGGACAGTCACACAGATACGCAGTATTTT
CASSLAGDSHTDTQYF
>TRBJ2-5|NA|13|TRBV10-3|NA
TGTGCCATCGGTCGCAGTCTCCAAGAGACCCAGTACTTC
CAIGRSLQETQYF
>TRBJ1-2|TRBD1|18|TRBV4-2|NA
TGTGCCAGCAGCCAAGAAGCCGCCGGGACAGGGTCGAACTATGGCTACACCTTC
CASSQEAAGTGSNYGYTF
>TRBJ1-3|NA|13|TRBV29-1|NA
TGCAGCGTTGCAGAGTTTGTTAGAAACACCATATATTTT
CSVAEFVRNTIYF
>TRBJ1-2|TRBD1|13|TRBV9|NA
TGTGCCAGCAGCGCCAACAGGGGTACTGGCTACACCTTC
CASSANRGTGYTF
>TRBJ1-6|TRBD1|14|TRBV7-2|NA
TGTGCCAGCAGCCCCGGGACAGCCTTTTCACCCCTCCACTTT
CASSPGTAFSPLHF
>TRBJ2-1|NA|15|TRBV9|NA
TGTGCCAGCAGACAGGACCTCAGCTCCTACAATGAGCAGTTCTTC
CASRQDLSSYNEQFF
>TRBJ1-4|NA|14|TRBV28|NA
TGTGCCAGCAGCCCTACAGGGTTCGATGAAAAACTGTTTTTT
CASSPTGFDEKLFF
>TRBJ2-3|NA|14|TRBV4-1|NA
TGCGCCAGCAGCCAACAGGGGTACGCAGATACGCAGTATTTT
CASSQQGYADTQYF
>TRBJ2-3|TRBD1|14|TRBV27|NA
TGTGCCAGCAGCTCAATTGGGACAGGGACAACACAGTATTTT
CASSSIGTGTTQYF
>TRBJ2-2|TRBD2|18|TRBV7-2|NA
TGTGCCAGCAGCTTAGGCCGGACTAGCCCCGCCGTGGCCGGGGAGCTGTTTTTT
CASSLGRTSPAVAGELFF
>TRBJ1-1|TRBD1|15|TRBV5-1|NA
TGCGCCAGCAGCTTGGCCGGGACAGAGAACACTGAAGCTTTCTTT
CASSLAGTENTEAFF
>TRBJ1-6|NA|15|TRBV4-3|NA
TGCGCCAGCAGCCAGTACAGGGCCGGGAATTCACCCCTCCACTTT
CASSQYRAGNSPLHF
>TRBJ2-3|TRBD1|14|TRBV7-9|once
TGTGCCAGCAGCTTAGCACAGGGGCGGGATACGCAGTATTTT
CASSLAQGRDTQYF
>TRBJ2-5|NA|14|TRBV6-5|once
TGTGCCAGCAGTTACAGGAATGACAGAGAGACCCAGTACTTC
CASSYRNDRETQYF
>TRBJ1-1|TRBD1|17|TRBV4-2|NA
TGTGCCAGCAGCCAGAGCTTGGTGGGACAGGGGAACACTGAAGCTTTCTTT
CASSQSLVGQGNTEAFF